This is a list of T cell receptor beta chains from one sample in a study of response to subunit inactivated influenza vaccine. TCRdb reprocessed the RT-PCR reads with MiXCR, giving one entry per CDR3 protein. The sample shows roughly 500,000 distinct CDR3 sequences, approximately 15% of them seen only once. The specimen was CD4+ T cells sorted from PBMCs, collected around 25 months after vaccination. All receptors derive from a man between 50 and 70 years old who received an inactivated influenza vaccine. Both conserved end residues are part of each CDR3. The order of the fields is clone size, J gene, V gene, D gene, CDR3 DNA, CDR3 protein. A D gene is named only where the DNA matches it firmly. A clone size is listed for some rows: how often the clone was seen (once, few, many), or a class if it is expanded.

>-|TRBJ2-2|TRBV10-3|-
TGTGCCATCACCCGGATGGGTGATACCGGGGAGCTGTTTTTT
CAITRMGDTGELFF
>few|TRBJ1-4|TRBV7-9|TRBD1
TGTGCCAGCAGCCAGGACAGGGCGAACGAAAAACTGTTTTTT
CASSQDRANEKLFF
>few|TRBJ1-5|TRBV5-1|TRBD1
TGCGCCAGCAGCTTGGCAGGGGGCCAGCCCCAGCATTTT
CASSLAGGQPQHF
>-|TRBJ2-3|TRBV29-1|-
TGCAGCGTTGAACTGGGGAAGCCAGATACGCAGTATTTT
CSVELGKPDTQYF
>few|TRBJ2-5|TRBV10-1|-
TGCGCCAGCAGATCCGACAGTTTCGAGACCCAGTACTTC
CASRSDSFETQYF
>-|TRBJ2-6|TRBV7-2|TRBD1
TGTGCCAGCAACTCGGACAGGGCGAACTCTGGGGCCAACGTCCTGACTTTC
CASNSDRANSGANVLTF
>few|TRBJ1-6|TRBV20-1|TRBD1
TGCAGTGCAACTAGGACAGGGGATAATTCACCCCTCCACTTT
CSATRTGDNSPLHF
>-|TRBJ2-7|TRBV11-2|-
TGTGCCAGCAGCCCGACCCTGGTCGGGACTTCCTACGAGCAGTACTTC
CASSPTLVGTSYEQYF
>-|TRBJ2-1|TRBV20-1|-
TGCAGTGCCAAGGGACTGAACAATGAGCAGTTCTTC
CSAKGLNNEQFF
>many|TRBJ2-2|TRBV2|-
TGTGCCAGCAGGTTAGAGGGCACCGGGGAGCTGTTTTTT
CASRLEGTGELFF
>-|TRBJ2-7|TRBV7-9|-
TGTGCCAGCAGCGTCGGCGGCCAAGGGCAGTACTTC
CASSVGGQGQYF
>few|TRBJ2-1|TRBV12-3/TRBV12-4|-
TGTGCCAGCAGCTCCAGGACAGCCAATGAGCAGTTCTTC
CASSSRTANEQFF
>-|TRBJ2-7|TRBV6-5|TRBD2
TGTGCCAGCAGTTACCGGACTAGTAAACCCTACGAGCAGTACTTC
CASSYRTSKPYEQYF
>few|TRBJ1-4|TRBV27|-
TGTGCCAGCAGTCGATGGGAAGCGAGAGAAAAACTGTTTTTT
CASSRWEAREKLFF
>-|TRBJ2-1|TRBV5-1|-
TGCGCCAGCAGTCGGGCCCCCTCGCTGGGGCAGTTCTTC
CASSRAPSLGQFF
>many|TRBJ1-2|TRBV3-1|-
TGTGCCAGCAGCCAGGTCGACACTTCGGGCGATGGCTACACCTTC
CASSQVDTSGDGYTF
>few|TRBJ1-1|TRBV7-2|-
TGTGCCAGCAGCCCATATCGGAATAGAGGGGAAGCTTTCTTT
CASSPYRNRGEAFF
>few|TRBJ1-1|TRBV12-3/TRBV12-4|-
TGTGCCAGCAGTCCGGCTAGGGACGTCACTGAAGCTTTCTTT
CASSPARDVTEAFF
>few|TRBJ2-3|TRBV6-1|TRBD2
TGTGCCACCCGGGGGGTTGCCTCTAGAAGCACAGATACGCAGTATTTT
CATRGVASRSTDTQYF
>many|TRBJ2-7|TRBV12-3/TRBV12-4|TRBD1
TGTGCCAGCAGCTTGTCTGGGGGACAGGGGAAATACGAGCAGTACTTC
CASSLSGGQGKYEQYF
>few|TRBJ2-7|TRBV4-3|-
TGCGCCAGCAGCCAAGATAAGGGTCTCGGTCAGTACTTC
CASSQDKGLGQYF
>once|TRBJ2-1|TRBV12-3/TRBV12-4|TRBD2
TGTGCCATCCGGGCTAGCGGGGGGGCAGGCAATGAGCAGTTCTTC
CAIRASGGAGNEQFF
>few|TRBJ2-5|TRBV5-1|-
TGCGCCAGCAGCACCAGCCCGGGGGTATATGAGACCCAGTACTTC
CASSTSPGVYETQYF
>-|TRBJ1-5|TRBV20-1|-
TGCAGTGCTAGAGAACCTAATGGAGGGTATCAGCCCCAGCATTTT
CSAREPNGGYQPQHF
>many|TRBJ2-1|TRBV10-3|-
TGTGCCATCAGTGCGCAGGGATCCTACAATGAGCAGTTCTTC
CAISAQGSYNEQFF
>once|TRBJ1-2|TRBV6-2/TRBV6-3|-
TGTGCCAGCAGCCTACTGACCGGGACATCCTATGGCTACACCTTC
CASSLLTGTSYGYTF
>few|TRBJ2-3|TRBV20-1|-
TGCAGTGCCCTAATCCTAGGGGCAGATACGCAGTATTTT
CSALILGADTQYF
>-|TRBJ2-7|TRBV12-3/TRBV12-4|TRBD2
TGTGCCAGCAGAATAGCGGGAGCGCCCTACGAGCAGTACTTC
CASRIAGAPYEQYF
>few|TRBJ2-7|TRBV20-1|TRBD2
TGCAGTGCTTTCCGACTAGCGGGAGTTGAGTTAGACGAGCAGTACTTC
CSAFRLAGVELDEQYF
>few|TRBJ2-2|TRBV4-2|-
TGTGCCAGCAGCCAAGCGAAGGGGTCCACCGGGGAGCTGTTTTTT
CASSQAKGSTGELFF
>-|TRBJ2-1|TRBV5-8|-
TGTGCCAGCAGCCCGCCGGGACGGGGCTATCAAGGGCAGTTCTTC
CASSPPGRGYQGQFF
>few|TRBJ2-1|TRBV9|TRBD1
TGTGCCAGCAGCGTCACGACAGGGGGACTATACAATGAGCAGTTCTTC
CASSVTTGGLYNEQFF
>few|TRBJ2-1|TRBV5-1|-
TGCGCCAGCAGCTTAGTAGGGGTCGGCTACAATGAGCAGTTCTTC
CASSLVGVGYNEQFF
>many|TRBJ2-1|TRBV5-1|-
TGCGCCAGCATGAGCGATAGCTCCTACAATGAGCAGTTCTTC
CASMSDSSYNEQFF
>many|TRBJ1-6|TRBV4-1|-
TGCGCCAGCAGCCAAGGGGGACTCCTAAGCTCCTATAATTCACCCCTCCACTTT
CASSQGGLLSSYNSPLHF
>-|TRBJ2-2|TRBV21-1|-
TGTGCCAGCAGCAAAGAATCCCCGGGGGGGCTAAGTCGGGAGCTGTTTTTT
CASSKESPGGLSRELFF
>-|TRBJ2-3|TRBV20-1|-
TGCAGTCGGGGGGCCGCGACAGATACGCAGTATTTT
CSRGAATDTQYF
>-|TRBJ1-5|TRBV20-1|-
TGCAGTGCTATTTGGGACGGACGGCCATCCGATCAGCCCCAGCATTTT
CSAIWDGRPSDQPQHF
>-|TRBJ1-1|TRBV19|TRBD1
TGTGCCAGTAGTACCAGGACAGGGCAGACTGAAGCTTTCTTT
CASSTRTGQTEAFF
>many|TRBJ1-5|TRBV24-1|-
TGTGCCACCAGTCAGTCAGGGGGCAATCAGCCCCAGCATTTT
CATSQSGGNQPQHF
>few|TRBJ2-3|TRBV6-2/TRBV6-3|-
TGTGCCAGCAGTTACTCGACGACGGACCGCACAGATACGCAGTATTTT
CASSYSTTDRTDTQYF
>-|TRBJ2-3|TRBV5-6|TRBD2
TGTGCCAGCAGCCCGACGACTAGCGGGTGGGGCGGGGATACGCAGTATTTT
CASSPTTSGWGGDTQYF
>-|TRBJ2-3|TRBV3-1|-
TGTGCCAGCAGCCAAACGGGGACGATGGTGAGCACAGATACGCAGTATTTT
CASSQTGTMVSTDTQYF
>few|TRBJ2-3|TRBV19|-
TGTGCCAGTAGTCTGGGGAGCTCAGATACGCAGTATTTT
CASSLGSSDTQYF
>-|TRBJ1-1|TRBV5-1|-
TGCGCCAGCATGCCTTTGGGCATGAACACTGAAGCTTTCTTT
CASMPLGMNTEAFF
>few|TRBJ1-5|TRBV20-1|-
TGCAGTGCTATTGGGCAGGGGTCTCCGGGGGGCAATCAGCCCCAGCATTTT
CSAIGQGSPGGNQPQHF
>-|TRBJ1-1|TRBV15|-
TGTGCCACCAGCAGAGGGTTCACTGAAGCTTTCTTT
CATSRGFTEAFF
>many|TRBJ2-5|TRBV5-6|-
TGTGCCAGCAGCTTCACCACCTCGAAGACCCAGTACTTC
CASSFTTSKTQYF
>few|TRBJ1-1|TRBV7-2|TRBD1
TGTGCCAGCAGCTTAGAGGGGGCTAGAGGTGAAGCTTTCTTT
CASSLEGARGEAFF
>few|TRBJ1-2|TRBV7-2|TRBD1
TGTGCCAGCAGCTTATATGGACAGGGAACCTATGGCTACACCTTC
CASSLYGQGTYGYTF
>-|TRBJ2-3|TRBV29-1|-
TGCAGCGCCGCCGAAACAGATACGCAGTATTTT
CSAAETDTQYF
>few|TRBJ2-7|TRBV10-3|-
TGTGCCATCAGTGCAGCTCCCTACGAGCAGTACTTC
CAISAAPYEQYF